One and the same sample provided the 24 T cell receptor beta chains below, sequenced in a study of long-term antiretroviral therapy in people with HIV. Researchers ran immunoSEQ v3.0 at survey level. TCRdb's table, derived via immunoSEQ multiplex PCR, lists solely in-frame clones and lacks some. The sample lists about 48,000 clones; around 80% were seen once. Sequenced material: unsorted PBMCs, taken 0.8 years after starting antiretroviral therapy. The receptor set was obtained from a woman between 18 and 29 years old with HIV.

The gene calls are TRBV28 and TRBJ1-1; D uncertain. This CDR3 comprises 11 residues. The V gene lost 8 bases and the J gene lost 6 bases, with 10 bases spanning the gap. Looked up from germline, CDR1 is MDHEN and CDR2 is SYDVKM. The CDR3 bases are TGTGCCAGCGAGGGTCTCGCTGAAGCTTTCTTT. Encoded protein: CASEGLAEAFF.

The rearrangement joins TRBV7-3 to TRBJ2-2, with D uncertain. Per germline, CDR1 SGHTA and CDR2 FQGTGA. V was pared by 4 bases and J by 0 bases, with 15 bases between. The CDR3 length is 17 residues. CDR3 loop: CASSSKGPVANTGELFF. In nucleotides, the CDR3 is TGTGCCAGCAGCTCCAAAGGCCCGGTGGCGAACACCGGGGAGCTGTTTTTT.

This chain connects TRBV5-5 to TRBJ1-1; perhaps TRBD1 as D (5 bases). V was trimmed by 0 bases and J by 3 bases, leaving 6 bases between them. There are 13 residues in the CDR3. CDR1 SGHKS and CDR2 YYEKEE come from the germline V gene (reference sequence). The CDR3 is CASSLGGDTEAFF. The DNA for the CDR3 is TGTGCCAGCAGCTTGGGGGGGGACACTGAAGCTTTCTTT.

The chain uses TRBV5-1 and TRBJ1-1; possible D gene TRBD1, 6 bases. Trimming removed 4 bases at V and 7 bases at J, with 11 bases between. Germline assignment: CDR1 SGHRS and CDR2 YFSETQ. The CDR3 is made up of 12 amino acids. The CDR3 coding sequence is TGCGCCAGCAGCCCCGACAGGTTTGAAGCTTTCTTT. Protein product: CASSPDRFEAFF.

V usage is TRBV4-3 and J usage is TRBJ2-1, with D perhaps TRBD1 (5 bases). This CDR3 spans 17 amino acids. V gave up 2 bases and J gave up 0 bases, with 14 bases separating them. The germline V gene encodes CDR1 LGHNA and CDR2 YSLEER. CDR3 DNA sequence: TGCGCCAGCAGCCAACCCCAGACAGTCCACTCCTACAATGAGCAGTTCTTC. It specifies CASSQPQTVHSYNEQFF.

The chain carries TRBV2 and TRBJ2-1; TRBD2 agrees at 11 bases. After removal of 8 bases from V and 0 bases from J, the junction contained 12 bases not matched to a gene. CDR3 length: 18 residues. Per the germline V gene, CDR1 is SNHLY and CDR2 is FYNNEI. The CDR3: CASRRLGTSGYSYNEQFF. CDR3 bases: TGTGCCAGCCGAAGGCTCGGGACTAGCGGTTACTCCTACAATGAGCAGTTCTTC.

This chain links TRBV5-1 with TRBJ2-1; D unresolved. CDR1 is SGHRS and CDR2 is YFSETQ in the germline V gene. CDR3 length: 14 amino acids. Trimming cost V 1 base and J 3 bases, with 8 bases left between them. In nucleotides, the CDR3 is TGCGCCAGCAGCTTGAGTCACAGCTACAATGAGCAGTTCTTC. Translating gives CASSLSHSYNEQFF. Variable domain in full (rest from reference TRBV5-1 and TRBJ2-1): KAGVTQTPRYLIKTRGQQVTLSCSPISGHRSVSWYQQTPGQGLQFLFEYFSETQRNKGNFPGRFSGRQFSNSRSEMNVSTLELGDSALYLCASSLSHSYNEQFFGPGTRLTVL.

The chain has TRBV9 and TRBJ2-7, with D maybe TRBD1 (6 bases). The germline V gene has CDR1 SGDLS and CDR2 YYNGEE. Trimming removed 3 bases at V and 0 bases at J, with 13 bases between. The CDR3 has 15 amino acids. Written as DNA, the CDR3 is TGTGCCAGCAGCGCCCTAGGGGGTCCCTCCTACGAGCAGTACTTC. As protein: CASSALGGPSYEQYF.

This clone was found a few times. The rearrangement uses TRBV18 and TRBJ2-1; 7 positions agree with TRBD1. The CDR3 runs 15 residues. Germline CDR1 KGHSH, CDR2 LQKENI. The V and J ends lost 2 bases and 4 bases, in that order; junction bases with no gene match: 5. CDR3 sequence (DNA): TGTGCCAGCTCACCAACACAGGGGCTATACAATGAGCAGTTCTTC. It encodes CASSPTQGLYNEQFF.

This chain joins TRBV7-3 and TRBJ2-7, with 7 bases identical to TRBD2. The CDR3 length is 16 residues. From germline, CDR1 is SGHTA and CDR2 FQGTGA. V was pared by 4 bases and J by 0 bases, with 9 bases of the junction left unmatched. CDR3 residues: CASSSGGGGFSYEQYF. CDR3 DNA sequence: TGTGCCAGCAGCTCCGGCGGCGGGGGTTTCTCCTACGAGCAGTACTTC.

The chain employs TRBV11-3 and TRBJ1-1; D is unresolved. CDR1 is SGHNT, CDR2 YENEEA, per germline. V shed 1 base and J shed 4 bases, with 7 bases lying between them. CDR3 size: 13 residues. The CDR3 sequence is CASSLVLGTEAFF. CDR3 in DNA: TGTGCCAGCAGCTTAGTCTTAGGCACTGAAGCTTTCTTT.

J is TRBJ1-5 and V is TRBV6-6; D is unclear. CDR1 and CDR2 (germline): MNHNY, SVGAGI (reference sequence). This CDR3 contains 14 residues. The germline V and J ends were trimmed by 0 bases and 4 bases, with 7 bases remaining between them. The CDR3 DNA reads TGTGCCAGCAGTTACTCGGGCTGGAATCAGCCCCAGCATTTT. This sequence encodes CASSYSGWNQPQHF.

The rearrangement joins TRBV4-3 to TRBJ1-1; D gene uncertain. This CDR3 is 13 amino acids long. Germline V gives CDR1 LGHNA, CDR2 YSLEER. V gave up 1 base and J gave up 2 bases, with 5 bases separating them. The CDR3 nucleotides read TGCGCCAGCAGCCAAGCCGGTAACACTGAAGCTTTCTTT. This codes for CASSQAGNTEAFF.

The V gene is TRBV28, the J gene TRBJ2-7, with 10 bases matching TRBD1. Germline V gene sequence: CDR1 MDHEN, CDR2 SYDVKM. V shed 6 bases, J shed 2 bases, and the junction held 7 bases outside the gene matches. The CDR3 has 15 residues. This CDR3 reads CASRTDRGLTYEQYF. DNA of the CDR3: TGTGCCAGCAGAACAGACAGGGGGCTTACCTACGAGCAGTACTTC.

CDR3 bases: TGTGCCAGCAGCTTCACAGGGGGCTCTGGGGCCAACGTCCTGACTTTC. It translates to CASSFTGGSGANVLTF. J is TRBJ2-6 and V is TRBV7-8; 8 bases fit TRBD1. After removal of 3 bases from V and 0 bases from J, the junction contained 1 base not matched to a gene. Germline loops: CDR1 SGHVS, CDR2 FQNEAQ. The CDR3 is 16 residues long.

By its share, this clone is medium-sized. V is TRBV7-2 and J is TRBJ2-5, with 7 bases identical to TRBD1. CDR3 length: 14 amino acids. V shed 3 bases, J shed 6 bases, and the junction held 7 bases outside the gene matches. Germline values: CDR1 SGHTA, CDR2 FQGNSA. The CDR3 here is CASSLEGGAKTQYF. DNA of the CDR3: TGTGCCAGCAGCTTGGAAGGGGGCGCAAAGACCCAGTACTTC.

This chain connects TRBV27 to TRBJ2-1, with D perhaps matching TRBD1 (6 bases). CDR1 and CDR2 from the germline V gene are MNHEY and SMNVEV (reference sequence). The V end was cut by 5 bases, the J end by 7 bases, with 12 bases between. CDR3 size: 13 residues. CDR3 protein: CASSPRGRNEQFF. CDR3 in DNA: TGTGCCAGCAGTCCCAGGGGCAGGAATGAGCAGTTCTTC.

This clone was detected a few times. The chain couples TRBV18 to TRBJ1-5, with TRBD1 matching 9 bases. The CDR3 length is 14 residues. V lost 3 bases, J lost 11 bases, and 8 bases stayed unmatched. Germline CDR1 KGHSH, CDR2 LQKENI. CDR3 sequence reads: CASSPLGQGMAQHF. For the CDR3, the DNA is TGTGCCAGCTCACCCTTGGGACAGGGTATGGCCCAGCATTTT.

This chain connects TRBV19 to TRBJ1-1; unclear D gene. This CDR3 has 15 residues. Between the trimmed V and J ends, which lost 3 bases and 5 bases, there was a span of 16 bases. Germline CDR1 is LNHDA and CDR2 is SQIVND (reference sequence). CDR3 in amino acids: CASSMTPTGGTEAFF. In DNA, the CDR3 is TGTGCCAGTAGTATGACTCCGACGGGAGGGACTGAAGCTTTCTTT.

Note on this clone: Other DNA sequences in this specimen translate into the identical CDR3. The chain has TRBV6-5 and TRBJ2-7, with TRBD2 identical over 7 bases. The CDR3 sequence is 14 residues long. Germline V gene data show CDR1 as MNHEY and CDR2 as SVGAGI. V was pared by 6 bases and J by 2 bases, with 7 bases of the junction left unmatched. CDR3: CASSLGRGAYEQYF. The CDR3 DNA reads as TGTGCCAGCAGCCTGGGACGGGGGGCCTACGAGCAGTACTTC.

This clone was counted a few times. The chain carries TRBV5-1 and TRBJ2-2, with D maybe TRBD2 (5 bases). V shed 6 bases and J shed 1 base, with 10 bases lying between them. The CDR3 spans 14 residues. Germline loops: CDR1 SGHRS, CDR2 YFSETQ. This CDR3 is CASKLEGNTGELFF. The CDR3 DNA reads as TGCGCCAGCAAATTAGAGGGGAACACCGGGGAGCTGTTTTTT.

This chain uses TRBV5-1 with TRBJ2-7, with 7 bases that match TRBD1. V lost 1 base to trimming and J lost 4 bases; unmatched junction nucleotides: 14. Germline-derived CDR1 and CDR2 are SGHRS and YFSETQ. This CDR3 has 17 residues. The chain's CDR3 is CASSLPTPKTGPYEQYF. CDR3 nucleotides: TGCGCCAGCAGCTTGCCCACGCCCAAGACAGGGCCGTACGAGCAGTACTTC.

V usage is TRBV7-8 and J usage is TRBJ2-7, with 8 bases identical to TRBD2. Losses at the gene ends were 4 bases for V and 2 bases for J; bases not matched to a gene: 7. The CDR3 extends over 15 amino acids. Germline V gene data show CDR1 as SGHVS and CDR2 as FQNEAQ. The CDR3 region is CASSYLAGQPYEQYF. Written as DNA, the CDR3 is TGTGCCAGCAGCTATCTAGCGGGCCAACCCTACGAGCAGTACTTC. The variable domain in full, with the rest retrieved from reference TRBV7-8 and TRBJ2-7, is GAGVSQSPRYKVAKRGQDVALRCDPISGHVSLFWYQQALGQGPEFLTYFQNEAQLDKSGLPSDRFFAERPEGSVSTLKIQRTQQEDSAVYLCASSYLAGQPYEQYFGPGTRLTVT.

The chain recombines TRBV27 with TRBJ2-7, with D perhaps matching TRBD1 (5 bases). V shed 4 bases and J shed 3 bases, with 10 bases lying between them. The CDR3 contains 13 residues. In germline, CDR1 is MNHEY, CDR2 SMNVEV (reference sequence). The CDR3 coding sequence is TGTGCCAGCAGTTCCGACAGCTACTACGAGCAGTACTTC. It translates to CASSSDSYYEQYF.